This T cell receptor beta chain was recorded in a study of blood T cell repertoires in COVID-19. Study summary: PBMCs, B-cell-depleted T cells, or T cells were the source of the cDNA or gDNA that made up the material.

This table comes from immunoSEQ multiplex PCR, and its TCRdb copy is limited to in-frame clones, with some not included. In the table there are 180,000 or so clones, 65% to 85% of which are singletons. The clonotype originates from a man aged 40-50 years who had recovered from COVID-19. Sequenced input: PBMCs or T cells enriched from blood (not recorded which).

Here the CDR3 reads CASSTGSATNEKLFF. As DNA, the CDR3 is TGTGCCAGCTCGACAGGGTCTGCAACTAATGAAAAACTGTTTTTT. This rearrangement joins TRBV11-1 to TRBJ1-4; TRBD1 matches at 7 bases. CDR1 and CDR2 from the germline V gene are SGHAT and FQDESV (reference sequence). Unmatched junction bases numbered 6, after V lost 8 bases and J lost 0 bases. The CDR3 loop spans 15 amino acids.